The rows below give T cell receptor beta chains drawn from one sample of a study of human T cells and chemical hapten exposure. TCRdb re-called the RACE reads with MiXCR, one entry per CDR3 protein. Here the sample spans roughly 100,000 distinct CDR3 sequences, approximately 8.2% being singletons. Sequencing input: whole blood. The source is a female donor in good health. Some clones in this sample may be carry-over from other donors' samples. CDR3s include the opening cysteine and the closing phenylalanine or tryptophan. A D gene is named only where the DNA matches it firmly. Rows give clone size only sometimes, using once, few, many, or a class for an expanded clone.

v_call,clone_size,d_call,j_call,cdr3_aa,cdr3_nt
TRBV28,few,TRBD1,TRBJ1-4,CASSSQGEKLFF,TGTGCCAGCAGTTCACAGGGGGAAAAACTGTTTTTT
TRBV29-1,many,-,TRBJ2-5,CSAGTVFKYF,TGCAGCGCCGGGACCGTGTTTAAGTACTTC
TRBV7-9,many,-,TRBJ2-5,CASSLGLNWETQYF,TGTGCCAGCAGCTTAGGCCTGAATTGGGAGACCCAGTACTTC
TRBV4-1,-,-,TRBJ2-3,CASSQYSGGGDTQYF,TGCGCCAGCAGCCAATATAGCGGAGGGGGAGATACGCAGTATTTT
TRBV20-1,few,-,TRBJ2-3,CSANPQNPNTDTQYF,TGCAGTGCTAATCCTCAGAATCCGAACACAGATACGCAGTATTTT
TRBV29-1,many,-,TRBJ2-5,CSVMKSLETQYF,TGCAGCGTTATGAAGAGTCTGGAGACCCAGTACTTC
TRBV27,-,TRBD1,TRBJ1-4,CASSFRTGGREKLFF,TGTGCCAGCAGTTTCCGGACAGGGGGGCGTGAAAAACTGTTTTTT
TRBV6-5,many,TRBD2,TRBJ2-1,CASSYTLAGQNNEQFF,TGTGCCAGCAGTTACACACTAGCGGGACAGAACAATGAGCAGTTCTTC
TRBV7-8,-,TRBD2,TRBJ2-1,CASSLASAGGSYNEQFF,TGTGCCAGCAGCTTAGCGTCAGCGGGAGGCTCCTACAATGAGCAGTTCTTC
TRBV30,-,-,TRBJ2-6,CAWSVLGAWANVLTF,TGTGCCTGGAGTGTACTCGGGGCTTGGGCCAACGTCCTGACTTTC
TRBV6-2/TRBV6-3,few,-,TRBJ2-5,CASSYGGRQETQYF,TGTGCCAGCAGTTACGGAGGACGGCAAGAGACCCAGTACTTC
TRBV6-1,many,-,TRBJ1-5,CASRDSNQPQHF,TGTGCCAGCAGGGATAGCAATCAGCCCCAGCATTTT
TRBV5-6,few,TRBD1,TRBJ1-5,CASSSRPGTGTDNQPQHF,TGTGCCAGCAGCTCTCGTCCCGGGACAGGGACTGACAATCAGCCCCAGCATTTT
TRBV28,-,-,TRBJ1-4,CASSKTGGTTNEKLFF,TGTGCCAGCAGTAAAACGGGCGGGACAACTAATGAAAAACTGTTTTTT
TRBV12-3/TRBV12-4,few,TRBD1,TRBJ1-6,CASSLGDRSSPLHF,TGTGCCAGCAGTTTGGGGGACAGATCCTCACCCCTCCACTTT
TRBV7-2,many,TRBD2,TRBJ2-3,CASLMTSGSLNTQYF,TGTGCCAGCCTCATGACTAGCGGGAGTTTAAATACGCAGTATTTT
TRBV7-9,many,TRBD1,TRBJ2-1,CASSRGQSLYNEQFF,TGTGCCAGCAGCAGGGGACAGTCGCTCTACAATGAGCAGTTCTTC
TRBV7-2,-,-,TRBJ1-1,CASSLDSRTEAFF,TGTGCCAGCAGCTTAGATTCGAGGACTGAAGCTTTCTTT
TRBV29-1,-,-,TRBJ2-5,CSVEGGRSQETQYF,TGCAGCGTTGAAGGAGGTCGCTCCCAAGAGACCCAGTACTTC
TRBV3-1,-,-,TRBJ1-1,CASSRTFGTEAFF,TGTGCCAGCAGCCGGACTTTTGGAACTGAAGCTTTCTTT
TRBV7-9,few,TRBD1,TRBJ2-7,CASSTGTGISGSYEQYF,TGTGCCAGCAGCACCGGGACAGGGATTTCGGGATCCTACGAGCAGTACTTC
TRBV6-6,many,-,TRBJ2-4,CASSYSSLIQYF,TGTGCCAGCAGTTACTCATCACTGATTCAGTACTTC
TRBV9,-,-,TRBJ2-2,CASSVGGPAGELFF,TGTGCCAGCAGCGTAGGGGGCCCAGCCGGGGAGCTGTTTTTT
TRBV10-3,many,-,TRBJ1-5,CAISEQDVGQPQHF,TGTGCCATCAGTGAGCAGGATGTGGGTCAGCCCCAGCATTTT
TRBV12-3/TRBV12-4,many,TRBD2,TRBJ2-1,CASSPLAGAGEQFF,TGTGCCAGCAGTCCCCTAGCGGGAGCGGGTGAGCAGTTCTTC
TRBV7-3,few,TRBD2,TRBJ2-3,CASSLAGDADTQYF,TGTGCCAGCAGCTTAGCGGGAGACGCGGATACGCAGTATTTT
TRBV11-2,-,-,TRBJ2-6,CASSSSSSGANVLTF,TGTGCCAGCAGCTCCTCCAGCTCTGGGGCCAACGTCCTGACTTTC
TRBV6-2/TRBV6-3,many,-,TRBJ1-2,CASSPLGTYGYTF,TGTGCCAGCAGTCCGCTTGGGACCTATGGCTACACCTTC
TRBV10-3,-,-,TRBJ2-7,CAISEGEGAEEQYF,TGTGCCATCAGTGAAGGGGAGGGGGCCGAAGAGCAGTACTTC
TRBV20-1,-,TRBD2,TRBJ2-1,CSARTSGGGEQFF,TGCAGTGCCAGGACTAGCGGGGGGGGTGAGCAGTTCTTC
TRBV3-1,few,-,TRBJ2-2,CASSPWTTGGGELFF,TGTGCCAGCAGCCCTTGGACGACCGGGGGCGGGGAGCTGTTTTTT
TRBV12-5,-,-,TRBJ2-3,CASGRADTQYF,TGTGCTAGTGGACGCGCAGATACGCAGTATTTT
TRBV18,few,-,TRBJ1-6,CASSPTIDSPLHF,TGTGCCAGCTCACCTACAATAGATTCACCCCTCCACTTT
TRBV4-3,-,TRBD1,TRBJ2-1,CASSLLGRGPSNEQFF,TGCGCCAGCAGCCTACTCGGTAGGGGGCCGTCGAATGAGCAGTTCTTC
TRBV6-6,-,-,TRBJ2-1,CASGSGEQFF,TGTGCCTCAGGGTCCGGTGAGCAGTTCTTC
TRBV28,-,TRBD2,TRBJ2-3,CASSAVLAGGASTDTQYF,TGTGCCAGCAGCGCCGTTCTAGCGGGAGGTGCCAGCACAGATACGCAGTATTTT
TRBV4-3,-,-,TRBJ2-6,CASSQDAGSGANVLTF,TGCGCCAGCAGCCAAGACGCCGGGTCTGGGGCCAACGTCCTGACTTTC
TRBV7-9,-,TRBD2,TRBJ2-1,CASSLNRLAGGRGNEQFF,TGTGCCAGCAGCTTGAACAGGCTAGCGGGAGGGCGTGGAAATGAGCAGTTCTTC
TRBV27,few,-,TRBJ1-2,CASSSNLGSNYGYTF,TGTGCCAGCAGTTCTAACCTGGGTTCTAACTATGGCTACACCTTC
TRBV11-1,few,TRBD1,TRBJ2-5,CASSRDRGETQYF,TGTGCCAGCAGTCGGGACAGGGGAGAGACCCAGTACTTC
TRBV6-2/TRBV6-3,few,-,TRBJ1-2,CASSYALFGYTF,TGTGCCAGCAGTTACGCGCTTTTTGGCTACACCTTC
TRBV10-3,-,-,TRBJ1-5,CAISESPGENQPQHF,TGTGCCATCAGTGAGTCCCCCGGTGAAAATCAGCCCCAGCATTTT
TRBV15,-,-,TRBJ2-2,CASSRTGDGELFF,TGTGCCTCGAGTAGAACAGGTGACGGGGAGCTGTTTTTT
TRBV6-1,-,TRBD1,TRBJ2-2,CASTGQGAKNTGELFF,TGTGCCAGCACTGGACAGGGGGCGAAAAACACCGGGGAGCTGTTTTTT
TRBV5-4,-,TRBD2,TRBJ2-3,CASSLGSAGESDTQYF,TGTGCCAGCAGCTTGGGATCTGCGGGAGAATCAGATACGCAGTATTTT
TRBV6-2/TRBV6-3,-,-,TRBJ1-1,CASSMIMNTEAFF,TGTGCCAGCAGTATGATCATGAACACTGAAGCTTTCTTT
TRBV7-6,-,-,TRBJ2-3,CVSSSGLGYRGGDTQYF,TGTGTCAGCAGCTCAGGGTTAGGCTACCGCGGTGGAGATACGCAGTATTTT
TRBV6-2/TRBV6-3,few,-,TRBJ1-5,CASSLDRSSNQPQHF,TGTGCCAGCAGCCTAGACAGGTCCTCCAATCAGCCCCAGCATTTT
TRBV6-5,many,-,TRBJ1-1,CASSYSMDRMNTEAFF,TGTGCCAGCAGTTACTCAATGGACAGAATGAACACTGAAGCTTTCTTT
TRBV6-6,many,TRBD2,TRBJ2-1,CASNRLAGLGDEQFF,TGTGCCAGCAACCGACTAGCGGGACTAGGGGATGAGCAGTTCTTC
TRBV4-3,few,-,TRBJ2-3,CASSQARTSTDTQYF,TGCGCCAGCAGCCAAGCGAGAACTAGCACAGATACGCAGTATTTT
TRBV7-2,-,TRBD2,TRBJ2-3,CASSQLATADTQYF,TGTGCCAGCAGCCAACTAGCGACCGCAGATACGCAGTATTTT
TRBV4-1,-,-,TRBJ2-5,CASSQPASRETQYF,TGCGCCAGCAGCCAACCGGCCTCCCGGGAGACCCAGTACTTC
TRBV2,-,-,TRBJ2-5,CASSAPRETQYF,TGTGCCAGCAGTGCCCCTAGGGAGACCCAGTACTTC
TRBV15,many,-,TRBJ1-1,CATSRYREAATEAFF,TGTGCCACCAGCAGATACCGGGAGGCGGCCACTGAAGCTTTCTTT
TRBV28,-,-,TRBJ2-1,CASSPLREFYNEQFF,TGTGCCAGCAGTCCCCTGCGGGAATTCTACAATGAGCAGTTCTTC
TRBV12-3/TRBV12-4,-,TRBD1,TRBJ1-1,CASSTRDRGLKVWTEAFF,TGTGCCAGCAGTACCCGTGACAGGGGGCTAAAGGTTTGGACTGAAGCTTTCTTT